This T cell receptor beta chain was sequenced for a study of cytomegalovirus exposure and HLA in healthy donors. General observations from the study: Upon later analysis, HLA-associated TCR beta chains proved more clonally expanded than other, equally common chains. Among CMV-associated TCR beta chains, most appeared HLA-restricted in a later analysis. The authors listed 180 or so TCR beta chains as cytomegalovirus-associated.

PCR primers comprised 60 Vbeta and 13 Jbeta primers. Original data processing: An analysis performed later counted about 80 million unique TCR beta chains (roughly 10 million of them shared). Assay used: immunoSEQ multiplex PCR; TCRdb lists only in-frame clones, some missing. The V and J calls and the clone size are those of that table, but D and trimming were determined from the DNA. The repertoire holds about 160,000 clones, with over 60% as singletons. This clone has just a few counts. Its antigen is not identified. V dropped 1 base and J dropped 4 bases, with 11 bases sitting between them. Germline CDR1 and CDR2: SGHTA and FQGNSA. The CDR3 runs 15 residues.

Sequencing used PBMCs. V gene TRBV7-2 combines with J gene TRBJ1-5, with D possibly matching TRBD1 (5 bases). The sequence was obtained from a woman in her thirties in good health and CMV-seronegative. This CDR3 is CASSLGVQENQPQHF. CDR3 nucleotide sequence: TGTGCCAGCAGCTTAGGTGTACAGGAAAATCAGCCCCAGCATTTT.